What follows are 16 T cell receptor beta chains derived from one specimen sequenced in a study of T cells expressing NK-cell markers. Reprocessing the 5' RACE reads, TCRdb reports a single entry for every CDR3 protein and omits DNA. Its listing shows more than 90,000 distinct CDR3 sequences. The sequenced material came from blood T cells: a sorted CD56 or NKG2C T cell subset, CD4+ or CD8+ T cells, or bulk PBMC T cells (not recorded which). The receptors come from a woman between 18 and 75 years old in good health.

The genes are TRBV12-3 or TRBV12-4 and TRBJ2-4. The CDR3 runs to 14 residues. The CDR3 protein is CASSLALAKNIQYF.

This sequence joins TRBV27 and TRBJ1-2. Germline assignment: CDR1 MNHEY and CDR2 SMNVEV (reference sequence). This CDR3 spans 12 amino acids. CDR3 protein: CASSPTADGYTF.

The chain's CDR3 is CASSLEGLAGDEQYF. The J gene is TRBJ2-7, the V gene TRBV11-2; TCRdb's D gene call, TRBD2, goes unchecked for lack of DNA. This CDR3 is built from 15 residues. The germline V gene has CDR1 SGHAT and CDR2 FQNNGV. Supplemented by reference TRBV11-2 and TRBJ2-7, the full variable domain reads EAGVAQSPRYKIIEKRQSVAFWCNPISGHATLYWYQQILGQGPKLLIQFQNNGVVDDSQLPKDRFSAERLKGVDSTLKIQPAKLEDSAVYLCASSLEGLAGDEQYFGPGTRLTVT.

The genes are TRBV27 and TRBJ2-7; TCRdb's D call, TRBD1, is unchecked because there is no DNA. The CDR3 length is 16 residues. The germline CDR1 and CDR2 sequences are MNHEY and SMNVEV (reference sequence). CDR3 region: CASSLDRELSSYEQYF.

The chain couples TRBV5-1 to TRBJ2-2; TCRdb designates TRBD1, a call that cannot be tested without DNA. The germline V gene encodes CDR1 SGHRS and CDR2 YFSETQ. CDR3 size: 17 residues. The CDR3 sequence is CASSPILAGTNTGELFF.

The chain couples TRBV20-1 to TRBJ2-1; TCRdb names TRBD2, which stays unverified in the absence of DNA. Germline CDR1 reads DFQATT; CDR2 reads SNEGSKA (reference sequence). There are 14 residues in the CDR3. The CDR3 here is CSARGLADYNEQFF.

The J gene is TRBJ2-5, the V gene TRBV28; TCRdb's D gene call, TRBD2, goes unchecked for lack of DNA. There are 14 residues in the CDR3. CDR1 and CDR2 (germline): MDHEN, SYDVKM. CDR3 residues: CASLTGGFQETQYF.

The CDR3 loop reads CASSTSTVNTEAFF. This sequence joins TRBV5-4 and TRBJ1-1. The CDR3 has 14 residues. Germline CDR1 SGHNT, CDR2 YYREEE (reference sequence). Full variable domain (rest looked up from reference TRBV5-4 and TRBJ1-1): ETGVTQSPTHLIKTRGQQVTLRCSSQSGHNTVSWYQQALGQGPQFIFQYYREEENGRGNFPPRFSGLQFPNYSSELNVNALELDDSALYLCASSTSTVNTEAFFGQGTRLTVV.

J is TRBJ2-3 and V is TRBV12-3 or TRBV12-4; the TCRdb call, TRBD1, lacks DNA for checking. This CDR3 spans 16 amino acids. This CDR3 is CASFTPGGGDTDTQYF.

The genes are TRBV12-3 or TRBV12-4 and TRBJ2-5; TCRdb outputs TRBD1, but without DNA this stays unchecked. This CDR3 has 13 residues. CDR3 amino acids: CASSLNGGETQYF.

The chain recombines TRBV28 with TRBJ2-1; no DNA is available, so the TRBD1 call from TCRdb remains unchecked. Germline-derived CDR1 and CDR2 are MDHEN and SYDVKM. The CDR3 loop spans 14 amino acids. CDR3 protein: CASSSGSENNEQFF.

The gene calls are TRBV20-1 and TRBJ2-5; TCRdb indicates TRBD1, and absent DNA this call remains unverified. The CDR3 runs 16 residues. Germline CDR1 DFQATT, CDR2 SNEGSKA (reference sequence). The CDR3 region is CSANMGTGNLGETQYF.

This chain joins TRBV11-2 and TRBJ2-1. The CDR3 is 15 amino acids. The germline CDR1 and CDR2 sequences are SGHAT and FQNNGV. CDR3 protein: CASSLGLNSYNEQFF.

The gene calls are TRBV5-6 and TRBJ2-2; there is no DNA to check the TCRdb D call of TRBD2. This CDR3 has 14 amino acids. Germline-derived CDR1 and CDR2 are SGHDT and YYEEEE. The CDR3 protein is CASGSGGVAGELFF. Variable domain in full (rest from reference TRBV5-6 and TRBJ2-2): DAGVTQSPTHLIKTRGQQVTLRCSPKSGHDTVSWYQQALGQGPQFIFQYYEEEERQRGNFPDRFSGHQFPNYSSELNVNALLLGDSALYLCASGSGGVAGELFFGEGSRLTVL.

This rearrangement joins TRBV20-1 to TRBJ2-5; there is no DNA to check the TCRdb D call of TRBD2. The CDR3 has 14 amino acids. Germline CDR1 DFQATT, CDR2 SNEGSKA (reference sequence). The CDR3 sequence is CSARVALGIETQYF.

This chain links TRBV12-3 or TRBV12-4 with TRBJ2-4; there is no DNA to check the TCRdb D call of TRBD1. CDR3 size: 11 residues. The CDR3: CAIIIRDRKIF.